What follows describes a single T cell receptor beta chain. What it binds is not known. The V gene's germline CDR1 is MNHNY and CDR2 SVGAGI (reference sequence). The CDR3 is 14 amino acids. This entry belongs to a study of cytomegalovirus exposure and HLA in healthy donors. PCR primers comprised 60 Vbeta and 13 Jbeta primers. Assay used: immunoSEQ multiplex PCR; TCRdb lists only in-frame clones, some missing. The data show 150,000 to 200,000 clones, with roughly 83% seen just once and roughly 1.5% held by the top ten. Study findings and constraints: TCR beta chains numbering more than 150 were designated cytomegalovirus-associated. A later analysis showed HLA-associated TCR beta chains outstripping equally common others in clonal expansion.

Sequenced input: PBMCs. The receptor was isolated from a woman between 50 and 59 years old in good health and CMV-seronegative. This rearrangement joins TRBV6-6 to TRBJ2-5, with 8 bases lining up with TRBD1. With the DNA end fitting TRBJ2-7 better, the J assignment may be wrong. CDR3 DNA sequence: TGTGCCAGCAGCCCAGGACAGGGCGGCTACGAGCAGTACTTC. Protein product: CASSPGQGGYEQYF.